This is a list of T cell receptor beta chains from one sample in a study of blood T cell repertoires in COVID-19. Only in-frame clones appear in the TCRdb table, and some are missing; sequencing was by immunoSEQ multiplex PCR. The sample carries about 81,000 clones, roughly 91% recorded once. The specimen sequenced was peripheral blood. These receptors originate from a woman in her forties or fifties in a cohort sampled during active COVID-19. Both conserved end residues are part of each CDR3. D genes are given only for firm matches. Expanded clones get a size class; other rows say once, few or many, or leave the size out.

DNA	CDR3	size	length	D	J	V
TGCGCCAGCAGCCAAGATCGGGCACTAGCTCAGCCCCAGCATTTT	CASSQDRALAQPQHF	NA	15	NA	TRBJ1-5	TRBV4-1
TGTGCCAGCAGTTCACAGGGAAGGCTCTACGAGCAGTACTTC	CASSSQGRLYEQYF	few	14	NA	TRBJ2-7	TRBV6-5
TGTGCCAGCAGCAAAGTTGAGCCAGGGTTTCCCTCTGGGGCCAACGTCCTGACTTTC	CASSKVEPGFPSGANVLTF	NA	19	NA	TRBJ2-6	TRBV21-1
TGTGCCAGCAGCCCGGGGACAGGGAGGTGGAACACTGAAGCTTTCTTT	CASSPGTGRWNTEAFF	NA	16	TRBD1	TRBJ1-1	TRBV28
TGTGCCAGCAGCTTCTGGACAGGGAACTATGGCTACACCTTC	CASSFWTGNYGYTF	NA	14	TRBD1	TRBJ1-2	TRBV5-6
TGTGCCATCAGTCCTCAAGGTAGCGTGTCGAATGAGCAGTTCTTC	CAISPQGSVSNEQFF	NA	15	NA	TRBJ2-1	TRBV10-3
TGCAGCGTTGAAGATCGGTCCTACGAGCAGTACTTC	CSVEDRSYEQYF	NA	12	NA	TRBJ2-7	TRBV29-1
TGTGCCAGCAGCCATCCGGGACAGGGTAACTATGGCTACACCTTC	CASSHPGQGNYGYTF	NA	15	TRBD1	TRBJ1-2	TRBV3-1/TRBV3-2
TGTGCCACCAGTGCCCAGGGACTTGGGGCTTTCTTT	CATSAQGLGAFF	NA	12	NA	TRBJ1-1	TRBV24-1
TGTGCCATCAGTGCCCGGGGGGGGGCTCTTACTCTCTTC	CAISARGGALTLF	NA	13	TRBD2	TRBJ2-7	TRBV10-3
TGTGCCACCAGTGATTTCGGAAGGAGCGGGAGGGGTGGCACCTTTGGCACAGATACGCAGTATTTT	CATSDFGRSGRGGTFGTDTQYF	once	22	TRBD2	TRBJ2-3	TRBV24-1
TGTGCCAGCAGACTAGGAATAACCGGGGAGCTGTTTTTT	CASRLGITGELFF	NA	13	NA	TRBJ2-2	TRBV27
TGTGCCAGCAGCCCCCGACAGGGGGCAAGGGGACAGCCCCAGCATTTT	CASSPRQGARGQPQHF	NA	16	TRBD1	TRBJ1-5	TRBV6-2/TRBV6-3
TGTGCCAGCAGCGTAGAACAGGGTTGGGCCGGGGAGCTGTTTTTT	CASSVEQGWAGELFF	NA	15	NA	TRBJ2-2	TRBV9
TGCGCCAGCAGCTTGCAGGGCGATCAAGAGACCCAGTACTTC	CASSLQGDQETQYF	NA	14	NA	TRBJ2-5	TRBV5-1
TGTGCCGCCCGGGGAGGGAGTTCACCCCTCCACTTT	CAARGGSSPLHF	few	12	NA	TRBJ1-6	TRBV28
TGTGCCAGCAGCCTACAGGGTTTAAGTGCCAAAAACATTCAGTACTTC	CASSLQGLSAKNIQYF	NA	16	NA	TRBJ2-4	TRBV5-6
TGCGCCAGCAGCTTGGGGTCAGTGTACCAAGAGACCCAGTACTTC	CASSLGSVYQETQYF	once	15	NA	TRBJ2-5	TRBV5-1
TGTGCCAGCAGTTTAGCGGGAGCGTGGGCCTCTCTCACAGATACGCAGTATTTT	CASSLAGAWASLTDTQYF	NA	18	TRBD2	TRBJ2-3	TRBV28
TGTGCCAGCACTAGCGGATTTGGGCGGTACGAGCAGTACTTC	CASTSGFGRYEQYF	NA	14	TRBD2	TRBJ2-7	TRBV28
TGTGCCAGCAGTTTGCGGTTCCATGAGCAGTTCTTC	CASSLRFHEQFF	NA	12	NA	TRBJ2-1	TRBV12-3/TRBV12-4
TGTGCCAGCAGTTTAACAGGGAGTTCACCCCTCCACTTT	CASSLTGSSPLHF	NA	13	NA	TRBJ1-6	TRBV27
TGTGCCAGCAGCCCTAAGGGGGATACGCAGTATTTT	CASSPKGDTQYF	once	12	NA	TRBJ2-3	TRBV7-3
TGCGCCAGCAGCCCCACTAGCGGGAGGGGAACCGGGGAGCTGTTTTTT	CASSPTSGRGTGELFF	NA	16	TRBD2	TRBJ2-2	TRBV5-1
TGTGCCAGCAGTGAGGGGGGGCACCTTAGCGGGAGGGCCCCCCGGCAGTTCTTC	CASSEGGHLSGRAPRQFF	NA	18	TRBD2	TRBJ2-1	TRBV6-1
TGCGCCAGCAGCTTGGCCGGACAGGCCTACGAGCAGTACTTC	CASSLAGQAYEQYF	NA	14	TRBD1	TRBJ2-7	TRBV5-1
TGTGCCAGCATCCTTTCCGGGGAGAACACCGGGGAGCTGTTTTTT	CASILSGENTGELFF	few	15	NA	TRBJ2-2	TRBV28
TGTGCCAGCAGTTTCACCGCACAGGCTGAAGCTTTCTTT	CASSFTAQAEAFF	NA	13	NA	TRBJ1-1	TRBV12-3/TRBV12-4
TGTGCCAGCACGGGGGGCTTTGAGCAGTACTTC	CASTGGFEQYF	NA	11	NA	TRBJ2-7	TRBV28
TGCGCCAGCGGTCTACAGGGGGTGGGAAAACTGTTTTTT	CASGLQGVGKLFF	NA	13	TRBD1	TRBJ1-4	TRBV4-1
TGTGCCAGCAGTCCCCCGGAGGGTATGGGTGAAAAACTGTTTTTT	CASSPPEGMGEKLFF	NA	15	NA	TRBJ1-4	TRBV28
TGTGCCAGCAGCTTGGGCCCGACAGGGAACAATCAGCCCCAGCATTTT	CASSLGPTGNNQPQHF	NA	16	TRBD1	TRBJ1-5	TRBV7-8
TGTGCCAGCAGTGAAATCCAGGGGCTTAAGCAGTTCTTC	CASSEIQGLKQFF	NA	13	NA	TRBJ2-1	TRBV6-1